This T cell receptor (beta chain) was recorded in a study of blood T cell repertoires in COVID-19. Across the study: From the United States, Italy and Spain came samples of acute and convalescent COVID-19. PBMCs, B-cell-depleted T cells, or T cells provided the cDNA or gDNA that made up the material.

As originally analysed: From reference gene primer amplification, estimates of nucleated cell counts were derived. Produced via immunoSEQ multiplex PCR; TCRdb's table is partial and in-frame only. The V and J calls and clone size were taken over from that table, and D and trimming were inferred from the DNA. The sample carries some 200,000 clones, approximately 85% recorded once. The germline V gene has CDR1 GTSNPN and CDR2 SVGIG (reference sequence). V dropped 5 bases and J dropped 5; count of bases not matched to a gene: 4. The CDR3 runs 13 residues. The sequenced material came from peripheral blood. The chain couples TRBV30 to TRBJ1-5, with TRBD1 matching over 9 bases. This receptor was identified in an older woman with acute or convalescent COVID-19. CDR3 nucleotides: TGTGCCTGGGGGACAGGGTTGGATCAGCCCCAGCATTTT. The encoded protein is CAWGTGLDQPQHF.